Each of the 7 T cell receptor beta chains below was sequenced from the same sample in a study of molecular identifiers for immune sequencing clone quantification. TCRdb analysed the PCR reads with MiXCR anew, one entry per CDR3 protein. The sample shows about 500,000 distinct CDR3 sequences, about a fifth of them seen only once. Sequencing was done on a sample of naive CD8+ T cells from blood, with Jurkat cell RNA spiked in. Subset noted: FACS-sorted CD8+CD4-CCR7+CD45RA+ naive T cells. The receptors were sampled from a human donor in good health. Some libraries in this study had Jurkat cell RNA spiked in.

This clonotype was found once. A much larger clone is a single base away; this may be a read error. Because the CDR3 is missing its conserved closing phenylalanine or tryptophan, this is likely a read error. The CDR3 DNA is TGTGCCAGCAGTCCAGGGACTAGCGGGAACATTCAGTACCTC. This sequence encodes CASSPGTSGNIQYL. The V gene is TRBV6-5, the J gene TRBJ2-4, with 12 bases identical to TRBD2. After removal of 5 bases from V and 7 bases from J, the junction contained 3 bases not matched to a gene. The CDR3 consists of 14 residues. Germline values: CDR1 MNHEY, CDR2 SVGAGI.

There are many counts of this clonotype. This rearrangement joins TRBV7-2 to TRBJ2-7, with 7 bases aligning to TRBD1. The V segment lost 5 bases and the J segment 5 bases; nucleotides outside the gene matches: 6. Per germline, CDR1 SGHTA and CDR2 FQGNSA. The length of the CDR3 is 13 residues. The CDR3 DNA is TGTGCCAGCAGCCATACAGGGGCCCACGAGCAGTACTTC. This encodes CASSHTGAHEQYF.

This chain links TRBV4-3 with TRBJ2-2, with 7 bases lining up with TRBD2. V gave up 0 bases and J gave up 5 bases; unmatched junction bases: 6. CDR1 and CDR2 (germline): LGHNA, YSLEER. The length of the CDR3 is 16 residues. For the CDR3, the DNA is TGCGCCAGCAGCCAAGAGTGGACTAGTCTGACCGGGGAGCTGTTTTTT. Its translation: CASSQEWTSLTGELFF.

This clonotype was seen at least ten times. The genes are TRBV2 and TRBJ2-1, with 10 bases aligning to TRBD2. This CDR3 contains 17 residues. Germline trimming cut 7 bases from V and 1 base from J; bases unmatched to any gene: 10. Germline CDR1 reads SNHLY; CDR2 reads FYNNEI. The CDR3 nucleotides are TGTGCCAGCAAGGAACTAGCGGGGTTGGGTTCCTACAATGAGCAGTTCTTC. Encoded protein: CASKELAGLGSYNEQFF. Together with reference TRBV2 and TRBJ2-1, the CDR3 gives the full variable domain: EPEVTQTPSHQVTQMGQEVILRCVPISNHLYFYWYRQILGQKVEFLVSFYNNEISEKSEIFDDQFSVERPDGSNFTLKIRSTKLEDSAMYFCASKELAGLGSYNEQFFGPGTRLTVL.

Many counts were recorded for this clonotype. The chain combines TRBV4-3 with TRBJ1-1, with 10 bases matching TRBD1. This CDR3 is built from 15 residues. Unmatched junction bases numbered 6, after V lost 1 base and J lost 7 bases. The germline gives CDR1 LGHNA, CDR2 YSLEER. The DNA of the CDR3 is TGCGCCAGCAGCCAAGTAAGGTGGGACAGGGGTGAAGCTTTCTTT. Encoded protein: CASSQVRWDRGEAFF.

The rearrangement joins TRBV12-3 or TRBV12-4 to TRBJ2-3; D is possibly TRBD1 or TRBD2 (6 bases each). The CDR3 runs to 17 residues. Trimming pared 7 bases from V and 4 bases from J, leaving 24 bases between. CDR3 coding DNA: TGTGCCAGCACTATACGTAACTTAGGAGGGGGGCCAGATACGCAGTATTTT. It encodes CASTIRNLGGGPDTQYF.

This chain connects TRBV14 to TRBJ2-3; no reliable D call. The CDR3 sequence is 16 residues long. The germline V gene has CDR1 SGHDN and CDR2 FVKESK. The V end was cut by 4 bases, the J end by 0 bases, with 14 bases between. In DNA, the CDR3 is TGTGCCAGCAGCCCCGCCCCGCAGATTAGCACAGATACGCAGTATTTT. The encoded protein is CASSPAPQISTDTQYF.